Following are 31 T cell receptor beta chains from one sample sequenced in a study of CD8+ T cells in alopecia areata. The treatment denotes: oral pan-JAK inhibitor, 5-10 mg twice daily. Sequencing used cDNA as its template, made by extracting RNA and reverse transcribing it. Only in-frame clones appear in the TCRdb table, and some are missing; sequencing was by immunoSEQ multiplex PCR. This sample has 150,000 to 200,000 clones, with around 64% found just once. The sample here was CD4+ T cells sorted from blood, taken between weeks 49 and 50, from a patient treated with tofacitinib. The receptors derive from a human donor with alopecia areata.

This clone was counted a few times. CDR3: CSVANPEAFF. In DNA form, the CDR3 reads TGCAGCGTTGCAAATCCTGAAGCTTTCTTT. The chain is built from TRBV29-1 and TRBJ1-1; D gene uncertain. Germline loops: CDR1 SQVTM, CDR2 ANQGSEA. The CDR3 length is 10 residues. Trimming cost V 4 bases and J 6 bases, with 6 bases left between them.

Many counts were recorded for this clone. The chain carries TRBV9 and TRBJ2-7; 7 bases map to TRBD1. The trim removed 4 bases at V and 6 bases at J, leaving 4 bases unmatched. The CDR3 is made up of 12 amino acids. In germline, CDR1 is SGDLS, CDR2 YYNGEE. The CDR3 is CASSMRQGEQYF. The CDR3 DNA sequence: TGTGCCAGCAGCATGCGACAGGGCGAGCAGTACTTC. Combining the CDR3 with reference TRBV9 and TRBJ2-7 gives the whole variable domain DSGVTQTPKHLITATGQRVTLRCSPRSGDLSVYWYQQSLDQGLQFLIQYYNGEERAKGNILERFSAQQFPDLHSELNLSSLELGDSALYFCASSMRQGEQYFGPGTRLTVT.

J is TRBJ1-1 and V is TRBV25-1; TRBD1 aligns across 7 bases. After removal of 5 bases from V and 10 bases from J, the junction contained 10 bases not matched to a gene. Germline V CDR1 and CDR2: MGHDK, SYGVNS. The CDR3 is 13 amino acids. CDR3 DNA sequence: TGTGCCAGCAGTTCAGGGACAGCGGGGGGAGCTTTCTTT. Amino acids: CASSSGTAGGAFF. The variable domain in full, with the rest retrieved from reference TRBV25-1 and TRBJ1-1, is EADIYQTPRYLVIGTGKKITLECSQTMGHDKMYWYQQDPGMELHLIHYSYGVNSTEKGDLSSESTVSRIRTEHFPLTLESARPSHTSQYLCASSSGTAGGAFFGQGTRLTVV.

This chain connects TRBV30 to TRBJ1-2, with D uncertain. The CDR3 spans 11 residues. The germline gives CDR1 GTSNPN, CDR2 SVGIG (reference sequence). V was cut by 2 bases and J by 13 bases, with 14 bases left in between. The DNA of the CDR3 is TGTGCCTGGAGTAGAGTTGGGCTGATCACCTTC. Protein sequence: CAWSRVGLITF.

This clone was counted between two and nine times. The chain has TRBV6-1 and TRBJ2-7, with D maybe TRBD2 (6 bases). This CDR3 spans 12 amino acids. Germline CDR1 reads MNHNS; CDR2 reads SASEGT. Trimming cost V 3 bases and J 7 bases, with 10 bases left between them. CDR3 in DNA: TGTGCCAGCAGTGAGTGGGGGAGGGAGCAGTACTTC. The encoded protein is CASSEWGREQYF.

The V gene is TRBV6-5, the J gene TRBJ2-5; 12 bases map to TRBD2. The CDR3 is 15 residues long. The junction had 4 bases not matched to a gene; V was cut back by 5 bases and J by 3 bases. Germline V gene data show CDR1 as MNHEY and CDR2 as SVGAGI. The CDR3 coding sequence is TGTGCCAGCAGTCACCCTAGCGGGGGGGAAGAGACCCAGTACTTC. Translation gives CASSHPSGGEETQYF.

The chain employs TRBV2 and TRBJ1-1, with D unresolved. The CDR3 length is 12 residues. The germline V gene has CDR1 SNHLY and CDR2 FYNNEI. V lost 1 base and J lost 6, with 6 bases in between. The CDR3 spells CASSEGGSEAFF. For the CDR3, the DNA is TGTGCCAGCAGTGAAGGAGGGTCTGAAGCTTTCTTT.

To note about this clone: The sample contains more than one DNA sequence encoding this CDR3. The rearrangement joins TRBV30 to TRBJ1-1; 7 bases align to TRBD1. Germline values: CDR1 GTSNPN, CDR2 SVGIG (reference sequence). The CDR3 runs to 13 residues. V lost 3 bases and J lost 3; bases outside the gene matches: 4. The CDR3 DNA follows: TGTGCCTGGAGGGGAGACAGGGACACTGAAGCTTTCTTT. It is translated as CAWRGDRDTEAFF.

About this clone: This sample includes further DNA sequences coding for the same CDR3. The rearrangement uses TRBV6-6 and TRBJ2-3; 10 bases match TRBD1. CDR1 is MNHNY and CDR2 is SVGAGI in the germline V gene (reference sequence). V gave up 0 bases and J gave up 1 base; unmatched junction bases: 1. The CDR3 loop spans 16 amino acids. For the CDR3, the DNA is TGTGCCAGCAGTTACTCGGGGACAGGGGGCACAGATACGCAGTATTTT. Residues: CASSYSGTGGTDTQYF.

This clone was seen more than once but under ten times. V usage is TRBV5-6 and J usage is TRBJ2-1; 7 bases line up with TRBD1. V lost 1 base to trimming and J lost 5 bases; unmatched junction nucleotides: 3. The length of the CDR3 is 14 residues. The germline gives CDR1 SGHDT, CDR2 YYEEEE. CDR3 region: CASSLTGANNEQFF. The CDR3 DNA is TGTGCCAGCAGCTTGACAGGGGCTAACAATGAGCAGTTCTTC.

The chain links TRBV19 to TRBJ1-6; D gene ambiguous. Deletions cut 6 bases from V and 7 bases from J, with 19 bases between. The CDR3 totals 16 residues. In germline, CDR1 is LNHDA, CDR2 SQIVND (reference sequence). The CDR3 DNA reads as TGTGCCAGTAGAGTATTACAGTTAGGAGCGAATTCACCCCTCCACTTT. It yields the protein CASRVLQLGANSPLHF.

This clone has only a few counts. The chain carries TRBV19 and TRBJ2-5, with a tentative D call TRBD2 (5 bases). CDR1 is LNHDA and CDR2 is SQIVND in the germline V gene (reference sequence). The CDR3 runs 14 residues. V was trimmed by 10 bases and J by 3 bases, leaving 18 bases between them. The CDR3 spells CATSRRGDEETQYF. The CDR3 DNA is TGTGCCACCTCCCGCCGGGGTGACGAAGAGACCCAGTACTTC.

The CDR3 protein is CASSFGAEAFF. The CDR3 region has the DNA TGTGCCAGCAGCTTTGGCGCTGAAGCTTTCTTT. V and J are TRBV7-9 and TRBJ1-1, with D hard to call. In germline, CDR1 is SEHNR, CDR2 FQNEAQ (reference sequence). Deletions cut 3 bases from V and 6 bases from J, with 5 bases between. This CDR3 has 11 amino acids.

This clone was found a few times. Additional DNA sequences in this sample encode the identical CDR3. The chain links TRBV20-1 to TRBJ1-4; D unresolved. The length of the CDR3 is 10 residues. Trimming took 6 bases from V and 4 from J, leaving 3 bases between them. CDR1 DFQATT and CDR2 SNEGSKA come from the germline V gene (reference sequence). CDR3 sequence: CSAYNEKLFF. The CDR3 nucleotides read TGCAGTGCCTATAATGAAAAACTGTTTTTT.

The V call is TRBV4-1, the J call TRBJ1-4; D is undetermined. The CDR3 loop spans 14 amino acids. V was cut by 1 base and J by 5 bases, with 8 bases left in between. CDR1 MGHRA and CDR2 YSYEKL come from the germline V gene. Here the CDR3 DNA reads TGCGCCAGCAGCCAAGGCACAGTGAATGAAAAACTGTTTTTT. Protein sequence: CASSQGTVNEKLFF.

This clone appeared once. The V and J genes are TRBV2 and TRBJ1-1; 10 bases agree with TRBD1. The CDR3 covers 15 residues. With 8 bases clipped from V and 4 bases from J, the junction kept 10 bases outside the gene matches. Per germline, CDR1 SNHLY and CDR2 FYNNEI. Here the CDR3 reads CASHGSRTGGTEAFF. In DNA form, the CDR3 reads TGTGCCAGCCATGGAAGTAGGACAGGGGGCACTGAAGCTTTCTTT. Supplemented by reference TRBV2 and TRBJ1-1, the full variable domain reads EPEVTQTPSHQVTQMGQEVILRCVPISNHLYFYWYRQILGQKVEFLVSFYNNEISEKSEIFDDQFSVERPDGSNFTLKIRSTKLEDSAMYFCASHGSRTGGTEAFFGQGTRLTVV.

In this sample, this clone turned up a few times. The CDR3 is CASSPLSGSNQPQHF. Here the CDR3 DNA reads TGTGCCAGCTCACCACTGTCCGGGAGCAATCAGCCCCAGCATTTT. The V and J genes are TRBV18 and TRBJ1-5; D is undetermined. Germline-derived CDR1 and CDR2 are KGHSH and LQKENI. This CDR3 has 15 amino acids. V lost 1 base, J lost 1 base, and 8 bases lay in between.

The CDR3 spells CASSLAGGTDTEAFF. The DNA of the CDR3 is TGTGCCAGCAGCTTGGCAGGGGGGACAGACACTGAAGCTTTCTTT. The chain has TRBV7-6 and TRBJ1-1; 7 positions match TRBD1. After removal of 3 bases from V and 3 bases from J, the junction contained 7 bases not matched to a gene. The CDR3 length is 15 residues. Germline-derived CDR1 and CDR2 are SGHVS and FNYEAQ. Full variable domain (rest looked up from reference TRBV7-6 and TRBJ1-1): GAGVSQSPRYKVTKRGQDVALRCDPISGHVSLYWYRQALGQGPEFLTYFNYEAQQDKSGLPNDRFSAERPEGSISTLTIQRTEQRDSAMYRCASSLAGGTDTEAFFGQGTRLTVV.

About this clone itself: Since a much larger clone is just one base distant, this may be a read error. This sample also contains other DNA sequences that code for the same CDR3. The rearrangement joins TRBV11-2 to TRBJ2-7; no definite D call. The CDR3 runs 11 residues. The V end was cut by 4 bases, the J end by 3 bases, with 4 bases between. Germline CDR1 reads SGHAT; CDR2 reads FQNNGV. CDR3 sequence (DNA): TGTGCCAGCAGCTCGGGCTACGAGCAGTACTTC. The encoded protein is CASSSGYEQYF.

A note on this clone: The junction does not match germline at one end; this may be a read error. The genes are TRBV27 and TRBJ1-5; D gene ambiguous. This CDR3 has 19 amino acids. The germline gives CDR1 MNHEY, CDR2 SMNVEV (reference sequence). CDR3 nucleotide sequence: TGTGCCAGCAGTCTATCCTCTCCCTTTGGACGGGATAGCAATCAGCCCCAGCATTTT. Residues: CASSLSSPFGRDSNQPQHF.

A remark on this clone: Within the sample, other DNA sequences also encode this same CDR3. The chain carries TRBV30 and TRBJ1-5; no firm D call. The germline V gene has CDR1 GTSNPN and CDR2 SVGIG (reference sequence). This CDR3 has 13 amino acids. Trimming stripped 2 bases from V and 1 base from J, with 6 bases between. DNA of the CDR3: TGTGCCTGGAGTCAAGGGAGCAATCAGCCCCAGCATTTT. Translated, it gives CAWSQGSNQPQHF.

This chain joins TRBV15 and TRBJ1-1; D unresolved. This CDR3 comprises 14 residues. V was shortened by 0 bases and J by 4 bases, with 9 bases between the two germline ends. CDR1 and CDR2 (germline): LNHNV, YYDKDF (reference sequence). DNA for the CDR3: TGTGCCACCAGCAGAGATTTGGCAGTCACTGAAGCTTTCTTT. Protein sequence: CATSRDLAVTEAFF.

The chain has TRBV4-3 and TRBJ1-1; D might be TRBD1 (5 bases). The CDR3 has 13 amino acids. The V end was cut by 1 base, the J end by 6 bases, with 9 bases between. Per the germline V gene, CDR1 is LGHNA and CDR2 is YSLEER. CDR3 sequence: CASSQVAGAEAFF. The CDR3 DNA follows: TGCGCCAGCAGCCAAGTTGCGGGGGCTGAAGCTTTCTTT.

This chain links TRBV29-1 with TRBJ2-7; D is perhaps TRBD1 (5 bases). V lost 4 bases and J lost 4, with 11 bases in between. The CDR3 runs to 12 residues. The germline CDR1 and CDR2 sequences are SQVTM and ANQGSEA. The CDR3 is CSVADIRYEQYF. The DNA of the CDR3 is TGCAGCGTTGCGGACATAAGGTACGAGCAGTACTTC.

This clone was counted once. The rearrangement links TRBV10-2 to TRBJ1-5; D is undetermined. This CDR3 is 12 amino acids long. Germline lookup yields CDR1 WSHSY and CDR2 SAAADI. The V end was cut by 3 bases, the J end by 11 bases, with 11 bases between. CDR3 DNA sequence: TGCGCCAGCAGTGACCCCCTTTGGGCCCAGCATTTT. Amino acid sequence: CASSDPLWAQHF.

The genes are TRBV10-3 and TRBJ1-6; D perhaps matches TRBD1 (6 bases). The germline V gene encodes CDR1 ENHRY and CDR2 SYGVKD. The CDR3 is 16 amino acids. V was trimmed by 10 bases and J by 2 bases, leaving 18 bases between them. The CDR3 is CATTVGGQTYNSPLHF. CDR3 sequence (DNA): TGTGCCACGACGGTCGGGGGGCAGACCTATAATTCACCCCTCCACTTT.

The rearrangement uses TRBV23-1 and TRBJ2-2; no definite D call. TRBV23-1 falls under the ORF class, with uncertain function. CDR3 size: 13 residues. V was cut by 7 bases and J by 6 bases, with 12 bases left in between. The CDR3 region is CASTDPCPGELFF. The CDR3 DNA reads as TGCGCCAGCACCGATCCCTGCCCCGGGGAGCTGTTTTTT.

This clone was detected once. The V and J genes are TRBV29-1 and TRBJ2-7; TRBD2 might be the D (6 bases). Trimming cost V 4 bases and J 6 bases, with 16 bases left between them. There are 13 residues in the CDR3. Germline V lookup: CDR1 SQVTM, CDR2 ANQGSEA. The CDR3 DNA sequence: TGCAGCGTTGTGGGGTTTGGAGGGCTCGAGCAGTACTTC. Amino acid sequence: CSVVGFGGLEQYF.

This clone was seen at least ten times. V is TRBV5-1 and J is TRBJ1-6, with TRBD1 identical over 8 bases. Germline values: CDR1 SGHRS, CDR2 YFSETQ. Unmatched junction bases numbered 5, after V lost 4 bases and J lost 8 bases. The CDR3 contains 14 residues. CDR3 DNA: TGCGCCAGCAGCCAGGGACAGGATTATTCACCCCTCCACTTT. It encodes CASSQGQDYSPLHF. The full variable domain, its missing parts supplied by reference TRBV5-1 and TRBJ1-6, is KAGVTQTPRYLIKTRGQQVTLSCSPISGHRSVSWYQQTPGQGLQFLFEYFSETQRNKGNFPGRFSGRQFSNSRSEMNVSTLELGDSALYLCASSQGQDYSPLHFGNGTRLTVT.

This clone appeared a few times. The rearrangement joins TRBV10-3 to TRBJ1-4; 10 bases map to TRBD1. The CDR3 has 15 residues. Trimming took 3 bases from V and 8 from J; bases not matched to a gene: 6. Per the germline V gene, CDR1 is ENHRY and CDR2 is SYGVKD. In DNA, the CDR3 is TGTGCCATCAGTGAAGACAGGGGGCTTTGGGAAAAACTGTTTTTT. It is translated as CAISEDRGLWEKLFF.

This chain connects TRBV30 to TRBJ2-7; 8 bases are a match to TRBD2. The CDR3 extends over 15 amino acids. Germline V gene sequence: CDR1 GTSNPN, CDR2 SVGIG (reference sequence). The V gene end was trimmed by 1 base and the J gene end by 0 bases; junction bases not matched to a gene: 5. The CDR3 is CAWSGTSRSSYEQYF. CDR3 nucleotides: TGTGCCTGGAGTGGGACTAGCCGAAGCTCCTACGAGCAGTACTTC. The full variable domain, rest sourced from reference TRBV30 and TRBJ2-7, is SQTIHQWPATLVQPVGSPLSLECTVEGTSNPNLYWYRQAAGRGLQLLFYSVGIGQISSEVPQNLSASRPQDRQFILSSKKLLLSDSGFYLCAWSGTSRSSYEQYFGPGTRLTVT.